This record concerns one T cell receptor (beta chain) sequence. The CDR3 is made up of 18 amino acids. CDR1 LGHNT and CDR2 FRNRAP come from the germline V gene. The V and J ends lost 0 bases and 6 bases respectively, with 20 bases between them. These data are taken from a study of blood T cells in healthy people across ages. The authors ran a second PCR of roughly 6 to 12 cycles using a sample-barcoded 5' primer and a J-beta primer mix. The template-switch adaptor was a 5' adaptor with 12 random nucleotides. It tagged each cDNA molecule. TCRdb re-derived calls from the 5' RACE reads in MiXCR, one entry per CDR3 protein. Of 1.2 million to 1.5 million distinct CDR3 sequences listed, approximately 63% are singletons.

Sequences were obtained from blood. This receptor was obtained from a man younger than 30 in good health. The rearrangement uses TRBV12-5 and TRBJ1-4; possibly TRBD1 for D (6 bases). Here the CDR3 reads CASGLVQVQGWGDEKLFF. Here the CDR3 DNA reads TGTGCTAGTGGTTTGGTCCAGGTTCAGGGGTGGGGAGATGAAAAACTGTTTTTT.